This TCR beta chain originates from a study of T-cell memory formation after mild COVID-19 (dated by TCRdb to about 2021). Describing the broader study: TCR sequence clusters from the two donors were largely donor specific. T-cell clones expanding and contracting after mild COVID-19 in two donors were tracked by longitudinal TCRalpha and TCRbeta repertoire sequencing. The cohort comprised two young, previously healthy adult volunteers, one female and one male.

The sequencer listed for this sample is Illumina NovaSeq 6000. Using 5'RACE with constant-segment primers, TCRalpha and TCRbeta cDNA libraries were constructed, with sample barcodes and unique molecular identifiers added in the process. Trizol reagent was used to extract RNA from every sample. Libraries were amplified in two PCR steps, with a second sample barcode and Illumina TruSeq adapters added in the second step. The libraries were sequenced on an Illumina NovaSeq using 2 x 150 bp paired-end reads. In the paper's pipeline: Reads were demultiplexed and collapsed into UMI-guided consensus sequences with migec v1.2.7. Using mixcr v2.1.11, UMI consensuses were aligned to TRA and TRB V and J templates and then assembled into clonotypes. Expanded or contracted clonotypes were those called significant by both edgeR and NoisET, with noise models trained on biological replicates. For edgeR calls, a false discovery rate-adjusted p below 0.01 and a log2 fold-change threshold of 1 were applied. As an exploratory analysis of dynamics, PCA with hierarchical clustering was applied to max-normalized trajectories of the 1000 most abundant clonotypes. Separately sequenced CD4+ and CD8+ repertoires were used to assign the CD4 or CD8 phenotype of responding clones. In-frame beta chains were kept once TCRdb had trimmed the public reads at Q25 with fastp and called clones with MiXCR. Identical CDR3 protein sequences are pooled into one entry, listed with their most common genes and DNA. The V and J calls shown here were made by TCRdb, not taken from the authors' results. For this sample the table gives 180,000 or so distinct CDR3 sequences, of which about 9.9% were detected only once. The ten top clones hold roughly 3.8% of the sample.

Broad study findings and their caveats: The study covered only a couple of mild cases, and larger cohorts including severe cases with pre-infection samples were considered necessary. Some responding clones were detected in pre-infection memory, which suggested that pre-existing cross-reactive memory T cells had joined the SARS-CoV-2 response. Contracting CD4+ clones were found mainly in CM and EM memory subsets, while CD8+ clones were enriched in EMRA. Balanced CD4/CD8 phenotypes were observed for clones contracting from day 15 to 85, whereas a bias towards CD4+ was observed for a second wave of clones expanding from day 15 to 37. Whether the second-wave clones peaking on day 37 were SARS-CoV-2 specific was not confirmed.

From the cysteine through the phenylalanine, the CDR3 covers 13 amino acids. Just CDR3 DNA is preserved here, 39 bases in frame from base 1. Trimming costs V 3 bases and J 5 bases, and their ends lie 10 bases apart. The germline V gene (reference sequence) provides CDR1 SEHNR and CDR2 FQNEAQ. PBMCs were isolated by Ficoll-Paque density gradient centrifugation. To note about this clonotype: Its target antigen remains unknown. Per-nucleotide qualities are absent, and no much larger clonotype sits a single base away.

The TCR sequence derives from a man aged 18-30 years who had mild COVID-19 (a few samples of this study predate the infection). The sample titles of this study are shuffled in the database, so cell type and time point are left out; the donor was told from shared clones. The chain uses TRBV7-9 and TRBJ1-1; TRBD1 is a weak D gene call, 5 bases matching. Sequencing input: PBMCs or a T cell subset sorted from them (not recorded which). The DNA sequence is as follows: TGTGCCAGCAGCTTCCAGGGAAAGACTGAAGCTTTCTTT. Its translation is CASSFQGKTEAFF.